This TCR beta chain came from a study of blood T cell repertoires in COVID-19 (dated by TCRdb to about 2020). Describing the broader study: Samples covering the acute and convalescent phases of COVID-19 were provided by collaborators in the United States, Italy and Spain. The prospective study material was composed of cDNA or gDNA derived from T cells, B-cell-depleted T cells, or PBMCs. The dataset comprised deeply sampled blood TCRbeta repertoires from subjects exposed to, actively infected with, or recovered from COVID-19. The repertoires were released in a freely available public database intended as a resource for research on the immune response to SARS-CoV-2. Samples were obtained from the ongoing ImmuneRACE study (first 160 participants) and from about 1,300 subjects provided by 6 global collaborators. Nearly every sample came with metadata listing a de-identified subject ID, COVID-19 status, age in years and sex. Where available, HLA class I and class II types were taken from metadata supplied by the sample provider and were not determined by assay-based typing.

TCRbeta CDR3 regions were amplified from genomic DNA using the immunoSEQ Assay, a bias-controlled multiplex PCR. The authors' pipeline ran thus. The number of nucleated cells in each sample was estimated from the amplification of reference gene primers within the assay. To quantify the absolute abundance of each unique TCRbeta CDR3 rearrangement, sequence reads were collapsed and filtered. For each sample, productive Simpson clonality was calculated by taking the square root of Simpson's diversity index across productive rearrangements. Imported from immuneACCESS, the table was reduced by TCRdb to in-frame sequences with V and J called. These copies leave out some clones; in studies compared against another copy, an unresolved V gene accounts for under half, and the cause of the remainder is not known. That table supplies the V and J calls and clone size; D and trimming were determined from the DNA. Here the sample has 150,000 to 200,000 clones; approximately 80% occur a single time. About 9% of the sample rests with the top ten.

Remarks on this clone: This receptor's antigen is unknown. No base quality information exists; no much larger clone differs at one position.

The germline ends are 15 bases apart after V is trimmed by 0 bases and J by 7 bases. The CDR3 spans 15 residues, from the cysteine through the phenylalanine. Of the read, only the CDR3 DNA is kept; its 45 bases are in frame from base 1. The germline V gene specifies LGHNA as CDR1 and YSLEER as CDR2. General study outcomes and caveats: How much clinical and demographic metadata was included differed by source and by participant, and the metadata was provided uncurated.

Collaborating institutions collected whole blood in K2EDTA tubes following their own protocols. For TCRbeta analysis, collaborator samples were shipped as frozen whole blood, as isolated PBMCs, or as DNA extracted from either sample type. Source material: peripheral blood. This sequence originates from a woman aged 45-59 years with active or convalescent COVID-19. The V gene is TRBV4-3 and the J gene is TRBJ1-2; the D region possibly corresponds to TRBD1 (6 bases align). The bases are TGCGCCAGCAGCCAAGATATCGTTCAGGGGCGTGGCTACACCTTC. The encoded protein is CASSQDIVQGRGYTF.